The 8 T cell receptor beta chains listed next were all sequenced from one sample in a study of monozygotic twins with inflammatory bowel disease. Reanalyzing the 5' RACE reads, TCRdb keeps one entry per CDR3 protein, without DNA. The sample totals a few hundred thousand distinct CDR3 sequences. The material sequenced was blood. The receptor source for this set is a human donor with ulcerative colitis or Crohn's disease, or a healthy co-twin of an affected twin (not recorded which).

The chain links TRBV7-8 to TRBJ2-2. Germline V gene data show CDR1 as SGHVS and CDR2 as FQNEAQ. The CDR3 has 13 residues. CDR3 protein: CASSLGGYGELFF.

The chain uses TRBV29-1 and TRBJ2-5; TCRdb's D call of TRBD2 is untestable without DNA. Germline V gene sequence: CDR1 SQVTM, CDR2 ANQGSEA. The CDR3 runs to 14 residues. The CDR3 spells CSVAGLAGVETQYF.

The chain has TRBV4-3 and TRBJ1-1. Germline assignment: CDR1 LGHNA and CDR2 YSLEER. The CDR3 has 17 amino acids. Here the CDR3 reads CASSQFFRRGAGTEAFF.

The CDR3 spells CASSLRQGNTEAFF. The rearrangement links TRBV5-1 to TRBJ1-1; TCRdb picks TRBD1, but there is no DNA to check that call. There are 14 residues in the CDR3. Germline loops: CDR1 SGHRS, CDR2 YFSETQ.

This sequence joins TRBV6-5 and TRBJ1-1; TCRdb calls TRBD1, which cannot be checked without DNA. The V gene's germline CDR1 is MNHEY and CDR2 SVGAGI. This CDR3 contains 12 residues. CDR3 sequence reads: CASSIQGAEAFF.

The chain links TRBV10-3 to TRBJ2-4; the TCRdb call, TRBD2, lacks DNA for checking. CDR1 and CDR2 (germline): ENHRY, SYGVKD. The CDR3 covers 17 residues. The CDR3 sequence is CAISESMSSGAMNIQYF.

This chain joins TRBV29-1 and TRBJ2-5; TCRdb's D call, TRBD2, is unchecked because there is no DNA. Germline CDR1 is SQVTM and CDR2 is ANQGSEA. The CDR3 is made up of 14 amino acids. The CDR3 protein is CSLLLAGVQETQYF.

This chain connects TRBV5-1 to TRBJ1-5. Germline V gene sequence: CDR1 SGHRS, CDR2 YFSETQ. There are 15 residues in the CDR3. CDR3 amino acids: CASSPAGNLGQPQHF. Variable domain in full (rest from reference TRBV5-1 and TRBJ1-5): KAGVTQTPRYLIKTRGQQVTLSCSPISGHRSVSWYQQTPGQGLQFLFEYFSETQRNKGNFPGRFSGRQFSNSRSEMNVSTLELGDSALYLCASSPAGNLGQPQHFGDGTRLSIL.